This T cell receptor beta chain was profiled in a study of T cell responses to AZD1222 COVID-19 vaccine (dated by TCRdb to the early 2020s). Regarding the research as a whole: TCR sequencing was performed for roughly 240 trial participants, of whom about 200 were given two doses of AZD1222 and some 26 were given two doses of MenACWY control vaccine. Trial participants were enrolled by age into subgroups of 18-55, 56-69 and 70-plus years, and roughly 150, 30 and 60 TCR-sequenced participants, respectively, were included in these subgroups.

This clone was observed a handful of times. Its antigen is not yet known. The sample holds no much larger clone one base away, and base qualities are not on file. The time point label on this specimen signifies: about 28 days (+/-7) after the second vaccine dose. AZD1222 recipients whose second dose came at about 4 weeks and those whose second dose came at about 12 weeks were combined into one group, since spike-specific TCR depth and breadth did not differ between the two schedules. Vaccinee samples were obtained from the UK trials COV001 and COV002, which included a single-blind randomized controlled phase 2/3 trial of AZD1222 (ChAdOx1 nCoV-19) in healthy adults. Trial participant PBMC samples were collected at day 0 and day 28 after the second dose for TCRbeta chain sequencing. What the work shows at the level of the full study, not this receptor alone: No day 14 peak-response samples were available, so repertoires were characterized only after the peak T cell response. Only five or six AZD1222 recipients were SARS-CoV-2 seropositive at baseline, limiting conclusions about previously exposed vaccinees. Most participants were white British and females outnumbered males, and the authors suggested that clonal diversity may have been underestimated. CD4 TCRs associated with the vaccine covered the entire spike protein, and the dominant responses were in regions 160-218 and 743-854. Nearly half of unique spike-specific TCRs reportedly recognized epitopes outside regions mutated in the B.1.351 and B.1.1.7 variants. Spike-specific TCR breadth and depth rose significantly after two AZD1222 doses compared with day 0 and with MenACWY recipients. In the small 56-69-year group, the increase in depth fell short of significance, most likely because of low power.

Taken from the germline V gene, the CDR1 and CDR2 loops are MRHNA and SNTAGT. Measured from the cysteine to the phenylalanine, the CDR3 is 16 residues long. Just the 48-base CDR3 DNA is kept, in frame starting at base 1. Trimming removed 11 bases from V and 1 base from J; the gene matches leave 13 bases unexplained. The CDR3 regions of human TCRbeta chains were analyzed by immunosequencing. The original methods were these. TCRs in the repertoires were compared against a reference library of SARS-CoV-2-specific TCRs that had been generated with the MIRA antigen-specificity platform. Breadth was defined as the fraction of unique TCRs that were SARS-CoV-2-associated, and depth was defined as the fraction of total T cells that were SARS-CoV-2-associated. Using the MIRA data, each spike-specific TCR was assigned both to the spike region to which the TCR was reactive and to a CD4 or CD8 class. Log10-transformed breadth and depth values were compared by one-way ANOVA with Sidak's multiple comparisons tests. TCRdb provides this immuneACCESS table in a form limited to in-frame rearrangements. Some clones are lacking; in checked studies, under half of them reflect an unresolved V gene, and why the rest are absent is not known. That table supplies the V and J calls and clone size; D and trimming were determined from the DNA. The sample table contains 150,000 or so clones; only one count was recorded for approximately 90% of them. Under 4% of the sample rests with the top ten.

The chain is assembled from TRBV6-4 and TRBJ1-4; a stretch of 7 junction bases matches TRBD1. The clonotype originates from an adult who received the AZD1222 COVID-19 vaccine. The material was peripheral blood, obtained 28 days after the second AZD1222 dose. At the DNA level, the sequence is TGTGCCGCGAGGACAGGACCTCCCCAAACTAATGAAAAACTGTTTTTT. Its translation reads: CAARTGPPQTNEKLFF.